The sample holds a few counts of the clone carrying this T cell receptor beta chain. Its specificity is unknown. This specimen comes from a study of T cell repertoires and leukemia-associated antigens. Whole-study findings and limits: V, J, VDJ and CDR3 counts did not differ significantly among groups.

TCRdb recomputed calls from the 5' RACE reads with MiXCR, one row per CDR3 protein. Here the sample spans 12,000 or so distinct CDR3 sequences, more than 40% being singletons. The TCR sequence derives from a female donor in good health. The sample comprised CD3+ T cells sorted from blood and cultured.

The CDR3: CASSQVPGPPFSLHF. In DNA form, the CDR3 reads TGTGCCAGCAGCCAAGTCCCGGGCCCCCCGTTTTCCCTCCACTTT. The chain joins TRBV3-1 to TRBJ1-6; no clear D. Trimming cost V 1 base and J 14 bases, with 18 bases left between them. Germline CDR1 is LGHDT and CDR2 is YNNKEL (reference sequence). The CDR3 spans 15 residues.